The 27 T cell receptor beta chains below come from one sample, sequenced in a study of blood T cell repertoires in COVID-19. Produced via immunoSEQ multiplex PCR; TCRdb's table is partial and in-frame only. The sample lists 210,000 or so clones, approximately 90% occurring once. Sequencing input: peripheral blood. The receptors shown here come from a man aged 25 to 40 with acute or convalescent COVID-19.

In nucleotides, the CDR3 is TGTGCCAGCAGCTTATCCGGGACTCTTCTCTACAATGAGCAGTTCTTC. Its translation: CASSLSGTLLYNEQFF. The V and J genes are TRBV11-3 and TRBJ2-1, with D perhaps matching TRBD2 (6 bases). Trimming left V 2 bases short and J 3 bases short, with 14 bases between. Germline V gives CDR1 SGHNT, CDR2 YENEEA. The CDR3 sequence is 16 residues long.

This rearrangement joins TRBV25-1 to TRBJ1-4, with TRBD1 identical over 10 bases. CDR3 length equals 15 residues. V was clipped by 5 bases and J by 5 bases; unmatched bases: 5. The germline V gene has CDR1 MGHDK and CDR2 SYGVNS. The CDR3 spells CASSHPTGGNEKLFF. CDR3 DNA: TGTGCCAGCAGTCACCCGACAGGGGGCAATGAAAAACTGTTTTTT. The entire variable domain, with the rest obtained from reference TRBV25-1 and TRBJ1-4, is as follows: EADIYQTPRYLVIGTGKKITLECSQTMGHDKMYWYQQDPGMELHLIHYSYGVNSTEKGDLSSESTVSRIRTEHFPLTLESARPSHTSQYLCASSHPTGGNEKLFFGSGTQLSVL.

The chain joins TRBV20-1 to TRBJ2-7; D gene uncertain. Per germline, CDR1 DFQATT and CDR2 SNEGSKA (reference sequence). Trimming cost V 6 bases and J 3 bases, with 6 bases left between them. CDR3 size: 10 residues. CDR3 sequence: CSAVDYEQYF. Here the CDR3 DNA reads TGCAGTGCCGTAGACTACGAGCAGTACTTC.

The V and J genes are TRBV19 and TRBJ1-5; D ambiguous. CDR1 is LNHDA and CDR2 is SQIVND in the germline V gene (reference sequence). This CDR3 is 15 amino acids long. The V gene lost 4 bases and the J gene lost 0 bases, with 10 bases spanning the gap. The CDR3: CASSSNGYSNQPQHF. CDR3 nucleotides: TGTGCCAGTAGTAGCAACGGGTATAGCAATCAGCCCCAGCATTTT.

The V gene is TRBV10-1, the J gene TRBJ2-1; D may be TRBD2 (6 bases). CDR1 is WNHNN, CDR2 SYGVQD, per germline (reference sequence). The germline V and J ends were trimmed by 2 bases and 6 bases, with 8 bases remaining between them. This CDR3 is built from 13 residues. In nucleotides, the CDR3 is TGCGCCAGCAGTGAGGAGGGAGGCAATGAGCAGTTCTTC. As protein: CASSEEGGNEQFF.

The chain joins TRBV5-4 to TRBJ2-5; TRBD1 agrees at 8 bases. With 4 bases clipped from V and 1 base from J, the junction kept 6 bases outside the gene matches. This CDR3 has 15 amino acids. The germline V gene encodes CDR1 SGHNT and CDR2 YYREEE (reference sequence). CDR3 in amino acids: CASSPTGQAQETQYF. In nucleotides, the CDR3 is TGTGCCAGCAGCCCAACGGGACAGGCCCAAGAGACCCAGTACTTC.

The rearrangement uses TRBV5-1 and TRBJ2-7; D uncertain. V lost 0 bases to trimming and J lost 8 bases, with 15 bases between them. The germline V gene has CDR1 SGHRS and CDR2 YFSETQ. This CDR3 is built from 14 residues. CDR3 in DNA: TGCGCCAGCAGCTTGGGCCCCCCAGTGCTCCAGCAGTACTTC. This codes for CASSLGPPVLQQYF.

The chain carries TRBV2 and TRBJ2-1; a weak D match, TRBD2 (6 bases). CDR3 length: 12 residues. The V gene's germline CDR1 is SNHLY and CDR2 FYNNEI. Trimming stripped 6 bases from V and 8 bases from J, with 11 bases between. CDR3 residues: CASRPTSYEQFF. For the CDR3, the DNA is TGTGCCAGCAGGCCGACTAGTTATGAGCAGTTCTTC.

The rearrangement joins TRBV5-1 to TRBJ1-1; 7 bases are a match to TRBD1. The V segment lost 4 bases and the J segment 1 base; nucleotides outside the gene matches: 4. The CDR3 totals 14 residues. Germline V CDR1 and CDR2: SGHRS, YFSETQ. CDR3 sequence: CASSIGTANTEAFF. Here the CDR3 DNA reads TGCGCCAGCAGCATCGGGACAGCGAACACTGAAGCTTTCTTT.

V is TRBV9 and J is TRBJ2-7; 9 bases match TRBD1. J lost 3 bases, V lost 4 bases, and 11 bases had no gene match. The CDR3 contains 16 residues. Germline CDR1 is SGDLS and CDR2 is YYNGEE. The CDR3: CASSSEWGQGVYEQYF. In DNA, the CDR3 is TGTGCCAGCAGCTCTGAGTGGGGACAGGGAGTCTACGAGCAGTACTTC. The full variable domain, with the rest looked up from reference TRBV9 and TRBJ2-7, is DSGVTQTPKHLITATGQRVTLRCSPRSGDLSVYWYQQSLDQGLQFLIQYYNGEERAKGNILERFSAQQFPDLHSELNLSSLELGDSALYFCASSSEWGQGVYEQYFGPGTRLTVT.

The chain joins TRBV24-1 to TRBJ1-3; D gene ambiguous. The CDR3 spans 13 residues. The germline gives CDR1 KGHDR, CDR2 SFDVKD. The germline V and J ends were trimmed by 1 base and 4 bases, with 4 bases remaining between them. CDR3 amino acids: CATSDLRGNTIYF. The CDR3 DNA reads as TGTGCCACCAGTGATTTACGGGGAAACACCATATATTTT.

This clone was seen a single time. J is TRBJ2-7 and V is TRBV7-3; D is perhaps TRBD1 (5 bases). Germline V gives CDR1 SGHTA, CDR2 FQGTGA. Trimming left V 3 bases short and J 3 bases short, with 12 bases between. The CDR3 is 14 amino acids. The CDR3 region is CASSFTGQGYEQYF. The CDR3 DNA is TGTGCCAGCAGCTTTACCGGGCAGGGCTACGAGCAGTACTTC.

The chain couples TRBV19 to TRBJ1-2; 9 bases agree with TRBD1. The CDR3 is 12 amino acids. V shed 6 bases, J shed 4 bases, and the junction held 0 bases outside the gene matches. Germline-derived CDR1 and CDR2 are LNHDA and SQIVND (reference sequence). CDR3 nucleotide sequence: TGTGCCAGTAGGACAGGGGGCTATGGCTACACCTTC. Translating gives CASRTGGYGYTF.

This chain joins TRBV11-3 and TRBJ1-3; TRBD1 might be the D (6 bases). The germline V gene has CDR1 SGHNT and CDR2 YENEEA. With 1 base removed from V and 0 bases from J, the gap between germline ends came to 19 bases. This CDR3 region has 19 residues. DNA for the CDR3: TGTGCCAGCAGCTTAGGTTCACAGGGTTCTCTGGACTCTGGAAACACCATATATTTT. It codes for CASSLGSQGSLDSGNTIYF.

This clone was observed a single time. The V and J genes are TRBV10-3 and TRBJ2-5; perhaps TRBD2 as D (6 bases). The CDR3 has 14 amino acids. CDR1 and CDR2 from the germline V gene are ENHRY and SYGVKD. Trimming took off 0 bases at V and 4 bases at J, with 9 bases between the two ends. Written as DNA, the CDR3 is TGTGCCATCAGTGAGTCGATGGGGGGAGAGACCCAGTACTTC. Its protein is CAISESMGGETQYF.

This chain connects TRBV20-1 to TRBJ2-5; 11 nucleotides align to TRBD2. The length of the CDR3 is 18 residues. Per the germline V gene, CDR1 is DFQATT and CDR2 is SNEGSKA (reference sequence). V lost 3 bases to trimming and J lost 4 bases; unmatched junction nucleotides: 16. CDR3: CSASNPGGLAGGRETQYF. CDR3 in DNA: TGCAGTGCTAGTAACCCCGGGGGGTTAGCGGGGGGGCGAGAGACCCAGTACTTC.

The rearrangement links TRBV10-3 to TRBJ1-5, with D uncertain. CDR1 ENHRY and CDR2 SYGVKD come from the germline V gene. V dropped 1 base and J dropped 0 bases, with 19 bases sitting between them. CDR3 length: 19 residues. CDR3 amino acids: CAISEWALGRANSNQPQHF. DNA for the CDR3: TGTGCCATCAGTGAGTGGGCTCTGGGGAGGGCTAATAGCAATCAGCCCCAGCATTTT.

The CDR3 sequence is CASSLAGGPTDTQYF. CDR3 nucleotide sequence: TGTGCCAGCAGCCTAGCGGGAGGGCCAACAGATACGCAGTATTTT. The V gene is TRBV9, the J gene TRBJ2-3, with TRBD2 matching 12 bases. The CDR3 has 15 residues. J lost 3 bases, V lost 4 bases, and 3 bases had no gene match. Germline-derived CDR1 and CDR2 are SGDLS and YYNGEE.

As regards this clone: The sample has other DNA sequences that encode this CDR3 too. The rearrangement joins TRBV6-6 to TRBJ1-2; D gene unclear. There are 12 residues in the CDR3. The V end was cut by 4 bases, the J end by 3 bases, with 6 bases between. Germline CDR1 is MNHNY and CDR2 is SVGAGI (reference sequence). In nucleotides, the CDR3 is TGTGCCAGCAGTTCGGGATACTATGGCTACACCTTC. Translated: CASSSGYYGYTF.

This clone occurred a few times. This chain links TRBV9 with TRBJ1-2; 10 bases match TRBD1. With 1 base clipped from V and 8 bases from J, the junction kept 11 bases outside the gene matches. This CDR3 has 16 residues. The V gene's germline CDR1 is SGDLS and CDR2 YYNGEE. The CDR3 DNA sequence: TGTGCCAGCAGCGTAAATACGCGGGACAGGGGTTGGGGCTACACCTTC. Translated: CASSVNTRDRGWGYTF.

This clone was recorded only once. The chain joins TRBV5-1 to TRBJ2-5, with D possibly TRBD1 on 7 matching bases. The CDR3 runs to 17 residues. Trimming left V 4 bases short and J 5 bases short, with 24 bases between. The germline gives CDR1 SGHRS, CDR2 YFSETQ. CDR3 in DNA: TGCGCCAGCAGCCTAGCTCCTCAGGGGGTTGGAGGGGAGACCCAGTACTTC. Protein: CASSLAPQGVGGETQYF. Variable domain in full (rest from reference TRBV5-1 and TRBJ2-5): KAGVTQTPRYLIKTRGQQVTLSCSPISGHRSVSWYQQTPGQGLQFLFEYFSETQRNKGNFPGRFSGRQFSNSRSEMNVSTLELGDSALYLCASSLAPQGVGGETQYFGPGTRLLVL.

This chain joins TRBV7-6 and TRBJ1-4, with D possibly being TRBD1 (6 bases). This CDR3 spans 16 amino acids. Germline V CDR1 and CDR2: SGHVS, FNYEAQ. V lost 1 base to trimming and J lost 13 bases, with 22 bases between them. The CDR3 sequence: CASSLDPTGSTSGLFF. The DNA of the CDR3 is TGTGCCAGCAGCTTAGATCCCACAGGGTCGACCTCGGGACTGTTTTTT.

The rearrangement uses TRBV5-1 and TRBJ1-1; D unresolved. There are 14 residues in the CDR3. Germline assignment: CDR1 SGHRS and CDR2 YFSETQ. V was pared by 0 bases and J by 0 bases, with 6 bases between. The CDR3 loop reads CASSLDGMNTEAFF. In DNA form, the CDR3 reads TGCGCCAGCAGCTTGGACGGGATGAACACTGAAGCTTTCTTT. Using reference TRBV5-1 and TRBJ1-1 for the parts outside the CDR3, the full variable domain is KAGVTQTPRYLIKTRGQQVTLSCSPISGHRSVSWYQQTPGQGLQFLFEYFSETQRNKGNFPGRFSGRQFSNSRSEMNVSTLELGDSALYLCASSLDGMNTEAFFGQGTRLTVV.

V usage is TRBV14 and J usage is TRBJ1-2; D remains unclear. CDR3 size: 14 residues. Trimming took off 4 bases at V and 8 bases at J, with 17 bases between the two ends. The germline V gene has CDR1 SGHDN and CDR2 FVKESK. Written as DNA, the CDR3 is TGTGCCAGCAGCCCCCTAGCCCTCGGCGCCGGCTACACCTTC. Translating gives CASSPLALGAGYTF.

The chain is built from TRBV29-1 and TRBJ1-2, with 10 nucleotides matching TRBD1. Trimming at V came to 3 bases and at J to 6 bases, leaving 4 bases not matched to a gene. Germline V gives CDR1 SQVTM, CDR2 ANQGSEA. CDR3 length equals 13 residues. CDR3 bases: TGCAGCGTTGAGGGACAGGGGTTGGATGGCTACACCTTC. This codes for CSVEGQGLDGYTF.

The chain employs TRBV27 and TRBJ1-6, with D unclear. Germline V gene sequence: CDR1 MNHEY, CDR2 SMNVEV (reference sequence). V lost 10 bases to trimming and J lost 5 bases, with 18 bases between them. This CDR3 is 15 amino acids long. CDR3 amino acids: CATLRLTGNNSPLHF. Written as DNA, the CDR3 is TGTGCCACCCTCAGGCTGACGGGGAATAATTCACCCCTCCACTTT.

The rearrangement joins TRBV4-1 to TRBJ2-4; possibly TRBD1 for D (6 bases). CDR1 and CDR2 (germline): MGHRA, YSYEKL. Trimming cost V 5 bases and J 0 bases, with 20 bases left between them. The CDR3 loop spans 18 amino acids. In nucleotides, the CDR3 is TGCGCCAGCAGCATAGGTAGAGTTCAGGGGCTAGCCAAAAACATTCAGTACTTC. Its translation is CASSIGRVQGLAKNIQYF.